The clone carrying this T cell receptor beta chain was counted only a few times. This entry is derived from a study of blood T cell repertoires in COVID-19. This CDR3 spans 14 amino acids. V shed 1 base, J shed 5 bases, and the junction held 3 bases outside the gene matches. Germline CDR1 reads MGHRA; CDR2 reads YSYEKL. Some clones are missing from TCRdb's copy, which holds only in-frame ones; the method was immunoSEQ multiplex PCR. The sample has roughly 40,000 clones, around 82% seen once. Sequences were obtained from peripheral blood. The gene calls are TRBV4-1 and TRBJ2-7; 9 bases are shared with TRBD2. The TCR sequence derives from an elderly woman with acute or convalescent COVID-19. Here the CDR3 reads CASSQGREGHEQYF. CDR3 nucleotides: TGCGCCAGCAGCCAAGGGCGGGAGGGCCACGAGCAGTACTTC.